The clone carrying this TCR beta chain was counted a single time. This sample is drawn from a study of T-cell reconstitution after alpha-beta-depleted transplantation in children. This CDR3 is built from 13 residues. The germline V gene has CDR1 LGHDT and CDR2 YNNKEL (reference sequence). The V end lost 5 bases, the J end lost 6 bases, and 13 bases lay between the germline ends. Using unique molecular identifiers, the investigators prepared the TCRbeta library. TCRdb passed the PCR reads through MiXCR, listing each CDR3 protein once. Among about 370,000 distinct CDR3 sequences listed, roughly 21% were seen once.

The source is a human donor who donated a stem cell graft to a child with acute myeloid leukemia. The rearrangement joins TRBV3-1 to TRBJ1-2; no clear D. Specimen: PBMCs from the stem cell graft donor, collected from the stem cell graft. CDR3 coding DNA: TGTGCCAGCAGCTGGACCGAAGAGCATGGCTACACCTTC. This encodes CASSWTEEHGYTF. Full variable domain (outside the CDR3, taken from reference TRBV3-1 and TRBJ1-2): DTAVSQTPKYLVTQMGNDKSIKCEQNLGHDTMYWYKQDSKKFLKIMFSYNNKELIINETVPNRFSPKSPDKAHLNLHINSLELGDSAVYFCASSWTEEHGYTFGSGTRLTVV.